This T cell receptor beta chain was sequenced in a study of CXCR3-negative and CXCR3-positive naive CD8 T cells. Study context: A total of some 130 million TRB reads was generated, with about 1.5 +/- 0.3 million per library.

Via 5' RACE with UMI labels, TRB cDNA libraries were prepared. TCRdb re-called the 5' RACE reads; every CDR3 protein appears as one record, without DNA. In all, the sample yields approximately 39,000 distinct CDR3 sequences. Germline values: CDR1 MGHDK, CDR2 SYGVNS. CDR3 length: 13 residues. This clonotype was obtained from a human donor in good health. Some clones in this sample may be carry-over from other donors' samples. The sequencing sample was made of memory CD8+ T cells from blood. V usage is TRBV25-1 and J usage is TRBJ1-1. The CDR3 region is CASSDGMNTEAFF.